Listed here are 22 T cell receptor beta chains from one sample, sequenced in a study of a mutant IDH1 vaccine in newly diagnosed glioma. The assay was immunoSEQ multiplex PCR, and TCRdb's table has in-frame clones only and misses some. The sample lists about 34,000 clones, 60% to 85% occurring once. Indicated time point: baseline, week 1 (first vaccination visit). Sample treatment: pre-vaccination baseline after standard-of-care therapy. Sequences were derived from peripheral blood mononuclear cells (PBMCs), sampled from a glioma patient treated with radiotherapy, temozolomide or both. The receptors derive from a man between 45 and 60 years old with glioma. Some clones in this sample may be carry-over from other donors' samples.

The V and J genes are TRBV7-9 and TRBJ1-3; D is unclear. Looked up from germline, CDR1 is SEHNR and CDR2 is FQNEAQ (reference sequence). V gave up 2 bases and J gave up 0 bases, with 11 bases separating them. The length of the CDR3 is 16 residues. CDR3 nucleotide sequence: TGTGCCAGCAGCTTAAGGGCGGTTAGCTCTGGAAACACCATATATTTT. It translates to CASSLRAVSSGNTIYF.

Only one count was recorded for this clone. This sequence joins TRBV28 and TRBJ2-4; D is perhaps TRBD2 (5 bases). The CDR3 has 15 amino acids. Germline-derived CDR1 and CDR2 are MDHEN and SYDVKM. The ends were cut back, 2 bases at V and 1 base at J, with 9 bases in the middle. The CDR3 here is CASSLAGQAKNIQYF. The DNA for the CDR3 is TGTGCCAGCAGTTTAGCGGGTCAGGCCAAAAACATTCAGTACTTC.

This clone was observed a single time. V gene TRBV2 combines with J gene TRBJ2-2; perhaps TRBD2 as D (5 bases). V lost 0 bases, J lost 4 bases, and 6 bases lay in between. The CDR3 is 14 amino acids. Germline lookup yields CDR1 SNHLY and CDR2 FYNNEI. The CDR3 here is CASSEARATGELFF. The CDR3, as DNA: TGTGCCAGCAGTGAAGCGCGGGCCACCGGGGAGCTGTTTTTT.

The V call is TRBV30, the J call TRBJ2-3; no clear D gene. The length of the CDR3 is 16 residues. Germline V gives CDR1 GTSNPN, CDR2 SVGIG (reference sequence). The V and J ends lost 4 bases and 2 bases respectively, with 19 bases between them. The CDR3 region is CAWKRPSPGPTDTQYF. The CDR3 nucleotides read TGTGCCTGGAAACGACCCTCACCGGGCCCCACAGATACGCAGTATTTT.

The chain carries TRBV28 and TRBJ2-4; 12 bases fit TRBD2. This CDR3 has 15 residues. V was pared by 6 bases and J by 10 bases, with 10 bases of the junction left unmatched. CDR1 is MDHEN, CDR2 SYDVKM, per germline. The CDR3, as DNA: TGTGCCAGCAGCCCACCCGGGACTAGCGGGTCTATTCAGTACTTC. Its protein is CASSPPGTSGSIQYF. The full variable domain, completed using reference TRBV28 and TRBJ2-4, is DVKVTQSSRYLVKRTGEKVFLECVQDMDHENMFWYRQDPGLGLRLIYFSYDVKMKEKGDIPEGYSVSREKKERFSLILESASTNQTSMYLCASSPPGTSGSIQYFGAGTRLSVL.

The chain uses TRBV5-5 and TRBJ2-3; no clear D gene. V lost 4 bases and J lost 0, with 12 bases in between. The CDR3 length is 15 residues. Germline V gene data show CDR1 as SGHKS and CDR2 as YYEKEE (reference sequence). CDR3 in DNA: TGTGCCAGCAGCCCGACTGTCCCTAGCACAGATACGCAGTATTTT. It is translated as CASSPTVPSTDTQYF. Based on the CDR3 plus reference TRBV5-5 and TRBJ2-3, the full variable domain is DAGVTQSPTHLIKTRGQQVTLRCSPISGHKSVSWYQQVLGQGPQFIFQYYEKEERGRGNFPDRFSARQFPNYSSELNVNALLLGDSALYLCASSPTVPSTDTQYFGPGTRLTVL.

The chain couples TRBV10-3 to TRBJ1-2, with D possibly TRBD1 on 6 matching bases. CDR3 length: 12 residues. CDR1 ENHRY and CDR2 SYGVKD come from the germline V gene. Trimming shortened V by 4 bases and J by 6 bases, and 9 bases separated the two germline ends. CDR3 coding DNA: TGTGCCATCAGTGGAGGGGGGAATGGCTACACCTTC. Translation: CAISGGGNGYTF.

The gene calls are TRBV11-2 and TRBJ2-7; a possible D gene is TRBD2 (6 bases). V was pared by 5 bases and J by 4 bases, with 15 bases between. CDR1 and CDR2 from the germline V gene are SGHAT and FQNNGV. This CDR3 is 14 amino acids long. In nucleotides, the CDR3 is TGTGCCAGCAGCGAACATTGGGGGGAGTACGAGCAGTACTTC. Translating gives CASSEHWGEYEQYF.

The chain employs TRBV20-1 and TRBJ1-2; perhaps TRBD1 as D (6 bases). The CDR3 sequence is 11 residues long. Trimming cost V 6 bases and J 8 bases, with 13 bases left between them. CDR1 and CDR2 from the germline V gene are DFQATT and SNEGSKA (reference sequence). CDR3 residues: CSAPGAEGYTF. The CDR3 nucleotides are TGCAGTGCCCCGGGGGCGGAGGGCTACACCTTC.

V gene TRBV15 combines with J gene TRBJ1-5; D perhaps matches TRBD1 (6 bases). Germline CDR1 LNHNV, CDR2 YYDKDF (reference sequence). This CDR3 has 12 amino acids. Trimming removed 6 bases from V and 5 bases from J, with 8 bases in between. CDR3 sequence (DNA): TGTGCCACCAGGAGGGGGGATCAGCCCCAGCATTTT. Its translation is CATRRGDQPQHF.

This chain uses TRBV11-2 with TRBJ1-1; perhaps TRBD1 as D (5 bases). With 4 bases removed from V and 0 bases from J, the gap between germline ends came to 15 bases. The CDR3 runs 16 residues. Germline assignment: CDR1 SGHAT and CDR2 FQNNGV. The CDR3: CASSSPPGGLNTEAFF. CDR3 in DNA: TGTGCCAGCAGCTCCCCCCCGGGGGGATTGAACACTGAAGCTTTCTTT. Drawing the rest from reference TRBV11-2 and TRBJ1-1, the complete variable domain is EAGVAQSPRYKIIEKRQSVAFWCNPISGHATLYWYQQILGQGPKLLIQFQNNGVVDDSQLPKDRFSAERLKGVDSTLKIQPAKLEDSAVYLCASSSPPGGLNTEAFFGQGTRLTVV.

The rearrangement uses TRBV7-2 and TRBJ2-3; 9 bases map to TRBD2. Germline V gives CDR1 SGHTA, CDR2 FQGNSA. After removal of 4 bases from V and 2 bases from J, the junction contained 7 bases not matched to a gene. CDR3 length: 16 residues. CDR3 DNA: TGTGCCAGCAGCTACGAAGCGGGGGGTGACACAGATACGCAGTATTTT. It translates to CASSYEAGGDTDTQYF.

The chain is built from TRBV10-3 and TRBJ2-1; TRBD1 is a possible D gene (6 bases). The CDR3 spans 18 residues. Germline V gene sequence: CDR1 ENHRY, CDR2 SYGVKD. V gave up 0 bases and J gave up 3 bases, with 18 bases separating them. The chain's CDR3 is CAISESISGARVYNEQFF. The CDR3, as DNA: TGTGCCATCAGTGAGTCGATTTCAGGGGCCCGCGTCTACAATGAGCAGTTCTTC.

The chain combines TRBV2 with TRBJ1-5; D is perhaps TRBD1 (5 bases). CDR3 size: 15 residues. The ends were cut back, 2 bases at V and 4 bases at J, with 12 bases in the middle. Germline V gene lookup returns CDR1 SNHLY and CDR2 FYNNEI. The CDR3 region is CASSESRGPNQPQHF. The DNA of the CDR3 is TGTGCCAGCAGTGAATCAAGGGGTCCAAATCAGCCCCAGCATTTT.

The V gene is TRBV6-1, the J gene TRBJ2-2; D unresolved. V was cut by 7 bases and J by 3 bases, with 12 bases left in between. Germline V lookup: CDR1 MNHNS, CDR2 SASEGT. This CDR3 comprises 14 residues. CDR3 bases: TGTGCCAGCATACCTCTAAGGGACACCGGGGAGCTGTTTTTT. This sequence encodes CASIPLRDTGELFF.

The rearrangement links TRBV7-2 to TRBJ2-7; D not certain. With 4 bases removed from V and 6 bases from J, the gap between germline ends came to 19 bases. The germline V gene encodes CDR1 SGHTA and CDR2 FQGNSA. This CDR3 comprises 15 residues. Written as DNA, the CDR3 is TGTGCCAGCAGCTCTAGGTGGGGTCTCAAGGGCGAGCAGTACTTC. Amino acid sequence: CASSSRWGLKGEQYF.

The chain employs TRBV28 and TRBJ1-2; 10 nucleotides agree with TRBD1. The CDR3 loop spans 19 amino acids. CDR1 and CDR2 (germline): MDHEN, SYDVKM. V was clipped by 6 bases and J by 1 base; unmatched bases: 17. The CDR3: CASRTTSPGQGDLNYGYTF. The CDR3 nucleotides read TGTGCCAGCAGAACCACTTCGCCCGGACAGGGGGATCTTAACTATGGCTACACCTTC.

V usage is TRBV6-5 and J usage is TRBJ2-7; D uncertain. Germline CDR1 MNHEY, CDR2 SVGAGI. The V end lost 0 bases, the J end lost 6 bases, and 6 bases lay between the germline ends. The CDR3 totals 12 residues. CDR3 in DNA: TGTGCCAGCAGTTACTCCGGGTCCGAGCAGTACTTC. This encodes CASSYSGSEQYF.

This clone came up a few times. This chain joins TRBV19 and TRBJ2-1; perhaps TRBD1 as D (6 bases). The CDR3 consists of 14 residues. Germline V gene lookup returns CDR1 LNHDA and CDR2 SQIVND (reference sequence). V was cut by 7 bases and J by 3 bases, with 13 bases left in between. The CDR3: CASKGTPNYNEQFF. CDR3 nucleotides: TGTGCCAGTAAAGGGACACCGAACTACAATGAGCAGTTCTTC.

J is TRBJ2-5 and V is TRBV18; D gene uncertain. V lost 0 bases to trimming and J lost 5 bases, with 10 bases between them. The CDR3 extends over 14 amino acids. CDR1 and CDR2 (germline): KGHSH, LQKENI. CDR3: CASSPPSLSETQYF. CDR3 coding DNA: TGTGCCAGCTCACCACCGAGCCTATCTGAGACCCAGTACTTC.

V usage is TRBV16 and J usage is TRBJ2-6, with D possibly TRBD1 on 6 matching bases. Germline loops: CDR1 KGHSY, CDR2 FQNENV. Between the trimmed V and J ends, which lost 4 bases and 2 bases, there was a span of 9 bases. This CDR3 comprises 15 residues. The CDR3 coding sequence is TGTGCCAGCAGCCCCGAGGGGGCTGGGGCCAACGTCCTGACTTTC. Amino acid sequence: CASSPEGAGANVLTF.

The genes are TRBV18 and TRBJ2-5; D perhaps matches TRBD1 (6 bases). Trimming cost V 3 bases and J 2 bases, with 10 bases left between them. Germline values: CDR1 KGHSH, CDR2 LQKENI. The CDR3 sequence is 14 residues long. CDR3: CASSPRGQQETQYF. The CDR3 nucleotides are TGTGCCAGCTCACCCAGGGGACAACAAGAGACCCAGTACTTC.